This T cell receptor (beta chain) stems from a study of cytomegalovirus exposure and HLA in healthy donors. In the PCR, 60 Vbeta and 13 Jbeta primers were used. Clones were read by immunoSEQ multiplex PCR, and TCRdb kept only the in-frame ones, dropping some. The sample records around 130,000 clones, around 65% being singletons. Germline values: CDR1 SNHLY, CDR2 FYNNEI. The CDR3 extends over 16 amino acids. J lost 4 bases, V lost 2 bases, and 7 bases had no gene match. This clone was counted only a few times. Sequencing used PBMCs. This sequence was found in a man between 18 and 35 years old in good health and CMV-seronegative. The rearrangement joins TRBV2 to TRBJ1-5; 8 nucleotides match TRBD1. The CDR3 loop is CASSENPTGENQPQHF. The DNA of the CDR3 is TGTGCCAGCAGTGAAAACCCGACAGGGGAGAATCAGCCCCAGCATTTT.